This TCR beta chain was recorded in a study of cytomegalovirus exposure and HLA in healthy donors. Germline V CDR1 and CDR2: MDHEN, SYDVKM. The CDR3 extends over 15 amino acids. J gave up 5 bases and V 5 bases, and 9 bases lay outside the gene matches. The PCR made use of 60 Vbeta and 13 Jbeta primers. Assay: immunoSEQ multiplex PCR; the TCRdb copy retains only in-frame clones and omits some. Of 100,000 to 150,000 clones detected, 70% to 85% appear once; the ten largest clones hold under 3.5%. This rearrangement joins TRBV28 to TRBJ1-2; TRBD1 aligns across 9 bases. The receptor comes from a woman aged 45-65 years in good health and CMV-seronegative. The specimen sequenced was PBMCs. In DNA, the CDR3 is TGTGCCAGCAGTCAGCCGGGACAGGGAGGATATGGCTACACCTTC. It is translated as CASSQPGQGGYGYTF.